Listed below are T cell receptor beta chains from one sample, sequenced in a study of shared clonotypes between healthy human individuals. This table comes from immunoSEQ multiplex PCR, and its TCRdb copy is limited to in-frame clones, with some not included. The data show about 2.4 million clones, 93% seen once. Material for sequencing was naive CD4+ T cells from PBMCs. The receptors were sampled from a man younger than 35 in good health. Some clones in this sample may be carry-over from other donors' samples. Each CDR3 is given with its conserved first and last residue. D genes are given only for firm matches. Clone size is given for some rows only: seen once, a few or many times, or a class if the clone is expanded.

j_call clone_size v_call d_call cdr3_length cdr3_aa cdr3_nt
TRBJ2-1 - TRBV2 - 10 CANKYDEQFF TGTGCCAACAAATACGATGAGCAGTTCTTC
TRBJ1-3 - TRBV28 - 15 CASSLGPISGNTIYF TGTGCCAGCAGTTTGGGACCGATCTCTGGAAACACCATATATTTT
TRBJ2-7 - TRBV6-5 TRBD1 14 CASRKAGGLYEQYF TGTGCCAGCAGGAAAGCAGGGGGCCTCTACGAGCAGTACTTC
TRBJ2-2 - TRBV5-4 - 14 CASSLFQGTGELFF TGTGCCAGCAGCCTATTTCAGGGTACCGGGGAGCTGTTTTTT
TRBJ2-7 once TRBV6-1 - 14 CASIRARGSYEQYF TGTGCCAGCATTAGGGCGCGGGGATCCTACGAGCAGTACTTC
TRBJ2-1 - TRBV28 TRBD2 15 CASTGSGRSYNEQFF TGTGCCAGCACCGGCAGCGGGAGATCCTACAATGAGCAGTTCTTC
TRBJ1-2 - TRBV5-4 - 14 CASSLAPANSGYTF TGTGCCAGCAGCTTGGCCCCGGCCAATAGTGGCTACACCTTC
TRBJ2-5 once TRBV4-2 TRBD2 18 CASSQGVTSGSFQETQYF TGTGCCAGCAGCCAAGGGGTGACTAGCGGGAGTTTCCAAGAGACCCAGTACTTC
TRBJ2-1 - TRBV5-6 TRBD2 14 CASSSVTSGNEQFF TGTGCCAGCAGCTCGGTGACTAGCGGGAATGAGCAGTTCTTC
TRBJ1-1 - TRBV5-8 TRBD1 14 CASSPKDRAVRAFF TGTGCCAGCAGCCCTAAAGACAGGGCGGTGCGGGCTTTCTTT
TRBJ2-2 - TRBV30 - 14 CAWISPANTGELFF TGTGCCTGGATTAGTCCCGCGAACACCGGGGAGCTGTTTTTT
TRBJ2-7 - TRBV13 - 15 CASSLGSQGRYEQYF TGTGCCAGCAGCTTAGGCTCCCAGGGGAGGTACGAGCAGTACTTC
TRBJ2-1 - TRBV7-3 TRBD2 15 CASSILAGLYNEQFF TGTGCCAGCAGCATACTAGCGGGACTTTACAATGAGCAGTTCTTC
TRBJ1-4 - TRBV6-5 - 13 CASSYSTRSKLFF TGTGCCAGCAGTTACTCGACACGGAGCAAACTGTTTTTT
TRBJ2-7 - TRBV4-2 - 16 CASSQVSRRLDYEQYF TGTGCCAGCAGCCAAGTGAGCCGGAGACTCGACTACGAGCAGTACTTC
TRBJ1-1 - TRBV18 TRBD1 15 CASSFGTGGLSEAFF TGTGCCAGCTCCTTCGGGACAGGGGGCTTATCTGAAGCTTTCTTT
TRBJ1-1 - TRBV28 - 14 CASSFTGVVTEAFF TGTGCCAGCAGTTTTACGGGCGTGGTCACTGAAGCTTTCTTT
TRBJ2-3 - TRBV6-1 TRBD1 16 CASSGRTGGFTDTQYF TGTGCCAGCAGTGGGAGGACAGGGGGCTTCACAGATACGCAGTATTTT
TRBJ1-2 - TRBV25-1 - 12 CASSEGHYGYTF TGTGCCAGCAGTGAAGGTCACTATGGCTACACCTTC
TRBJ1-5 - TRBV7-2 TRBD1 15 CASSRDSDSNQPQHF TGTGCCAGCAGCAGGGACAGCGATAGCAATCAGCCCCAGCATTTT
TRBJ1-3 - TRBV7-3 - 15 CASSLTPGSGNTIYF TGTGCCAGCAGCTTAACGCCAGGCTCTGGAAACACCATATATTTT
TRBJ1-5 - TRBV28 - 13 CASSFPGEQPQHF TGTGCCAGCAGTTTTCCGGGGGAGCAGCCCCAGCATTTT
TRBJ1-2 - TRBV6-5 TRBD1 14 CASSRVTGNYGYTF TGTGCCAGCAGCCGCGTGACAGGGAACTATGGCTACACCTTC
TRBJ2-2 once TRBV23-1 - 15 CASSPPIGGTGELFF TGCGCCAGCAGCCCCCCTATCGGAGGGACCGGGGAGCTGTTTTTT
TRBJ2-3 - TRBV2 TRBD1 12 CASSQGADTQYF TGTGCCAGCAGTCAGGGGGCGGATACGCAGTATTTT
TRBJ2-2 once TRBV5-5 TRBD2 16 CASSLALAGYSGELFF TGTGCCAGCAGCTTGGCCTTAGCGGGATATTCCGGGGAGCTGTTTTTT
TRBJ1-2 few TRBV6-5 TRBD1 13 CASRRQGGSGYTF TGTGCCAGCAGACGACAGGGAGGAAGTGGCTACACCTTC
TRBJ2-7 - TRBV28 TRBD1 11 CASTDRDEQYF TGTGCCAGCACAGACAGGGACGAGCAGTACTTC
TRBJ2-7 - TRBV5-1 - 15 CASSLALTSISEQYF TGCGCCAGCAGCTTGGCCCTCACTAGCATTAGCGAGCAGTACTTC
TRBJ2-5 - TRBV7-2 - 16 CASSLGGGRDQETQYF TGTGCCAGCAGCTTAGGTGGGGGGCGAGATCAAGAGACCCAGTACTTC
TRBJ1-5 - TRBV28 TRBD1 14 CASSTTGGNQPQHF TGTGCCAGCAGCACCACAGGGGGCAATCAGCCCCAGCATTTT
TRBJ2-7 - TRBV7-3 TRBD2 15 CASSLIPAGASEQYF TGTGCCAGCAGCTTAATTCCGGCGGGAGCTTCCGAGCAGTACTTC
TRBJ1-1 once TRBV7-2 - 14 CASSLAQAGTEAFF TGTGCCAGCAGCTTAGCCCAGGCGGGCACTGAAGCTTTCTTT
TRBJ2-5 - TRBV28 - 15 CASRTPGLYQETQYF TGTGCCAGCAGGACTCCGGGACTCTACCAAGAGACCCAGTACTTC
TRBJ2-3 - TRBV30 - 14 CAWVAKASTDTQYF TGTGCCTGGGTAGCAAAGGCTAGCACAGATACGCAGTATTTT
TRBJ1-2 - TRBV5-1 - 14 CATSSLGANYGYTF TGCGCCACCTCGAGCTTAGGGGCTAACTATGGCTACACCTTC
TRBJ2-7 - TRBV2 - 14 CASSEGVPRYEQYF TGTGCCAGCAGTGAAGGGGTCCCGCGGTACGAGCAGTACTTC
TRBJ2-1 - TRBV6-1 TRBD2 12 CASSEYGGMPFF TGTGCCAGCAGTGAATACGGGGGGATGCCGTTCTTC
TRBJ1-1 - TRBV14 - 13 CASSQNLLSEAFF TGTGCCAGCAGCCAAAATTTGTTGAGTGAAGCTTTCTTT
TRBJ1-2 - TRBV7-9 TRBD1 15 CASSWTGELDYGYTF TGTGCCAGCAGCTGGACAGGGGAGTTGGACTATGGCTACACCTTC
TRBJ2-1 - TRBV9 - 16 CASSVGDSDAYNEQFF TGTGCCAGCAGCGTAGGGGACTCAGACGCCTACAATGAGCAGTTCTTC
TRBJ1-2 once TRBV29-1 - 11 CSVVNPTQNTF TGCAGCGTTGTAAACCCCACCCAGAACACCTTC
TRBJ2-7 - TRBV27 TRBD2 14 CASSSRGGAYEQYF TGTGCCAGCAGTTCCCGGGGAGGGGCCTACGAGCAGTACTTC
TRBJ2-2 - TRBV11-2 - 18 CASSLDDFAGQNTGELFF TGTGCCAGCAGCTTAGATGATTTCGCGGGGCAGAACACCGGGGAGCTGTTTTTT
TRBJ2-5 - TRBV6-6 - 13 CASSLWGQETQYF TGTGCCAGCAGCCTATGGGGGCAAGAGACCCAGTACTTC
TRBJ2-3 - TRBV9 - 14 CASTSSGVRGTQYF TGTGCCAGCACTTCTTCAGGGGTTCGAGGTACGCAGTATTTT
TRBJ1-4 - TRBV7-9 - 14 CASSLGFSNEKLFF TGTGCCAGCAGCTTGGGGTTCTCTAATGAAAAACTGTTTTTT
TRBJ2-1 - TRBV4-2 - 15 CASSQDAGSTLEQFF TGTGCCAGCAGCCAAGACGCCGGGTCCACCTTGGAGCAGTTCTTC
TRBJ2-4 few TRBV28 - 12 CASSHRSDIQYF TGTGCCAGCAGCCACCGTTCGGACATTCAGTACTTC
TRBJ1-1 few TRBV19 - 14 CASSIDRRNTEAFF TGTGCCAGTAGTATAGATCGGAGGAACACTGAAGCTTTCTTT
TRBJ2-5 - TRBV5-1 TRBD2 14 CASSSGLAEETQYF TGCGCCAGCAGCTCCGGACTAGCGGAAGAGACCCAGTACTTC